This is a list of T cell receptor beta chains from one sample in a study of OX40 agonist ivuxolimab in advanced cancers. Sequencing was performed with immunoSEQ multiplex PCR; in TCRdb, only in-frame clones are kept and a portion is missing. The sample holds 90,000 to 100,000 clones, approximately 86% seen once. Sample: CD4+ or CD8+ T cells sorted from blood, taken in a trial of the OX40 agonist ivuxolimab. The receptors stem from an adult with an advanced solid tumor such as melanoma, head and neck, liver or kidney cancer. The conserved cysteine and the conserved F or W are not part of the CDR3 here. Some rows mark clone size as missing; the rest say once, few, many or name a class of expanded clone.

v_gene: TRBV28
j_gene: TRBJ2-7
abundance: NA
CDR3aa: ASGPISTRHYEQY

v_gene: TRBV20-1
j_gene: TRBJ2-7
abundance: NA
CDR3aa: SAGGGREQY

v_gene: TRBV5-1
j_gene: TRBJ2-1
abundance: once
CDR3aa: ASSLGGGDEQF

v_gene: TRBV5-1
j_gene: TRBJ2-5
abundance: NA
CDR3aa: ASSLEGLAGEETQY

v_gene: TRBV7-6
j_gene: TRBJ1-2
abundance: once
CDR3aa: ASSSRPPSNVGGYT

v_gene: TRBV9
j_gene: TRBJ2-1
abundance: few
CDR3aa: ASSPLGGRGYNEQF

v_gene: TRBV4-1
j_gene: TRBJ2-3
abundance: NA
CDR3aa: ASSSETSGSTDTQY

v_gene: TRBV29-1
j_gene: TRBJ2-3
abundance: NA
CDR3aa: SVEEVWGSGSTDTQY

v_gene: TRBV5-4
j_gene: TRBJ2-3
abundance: few
CDR3aa: ASSLARGSGSRDTQY

v_gene: TRBV9
j_gene: TRBJ2-2
abundance: NA
CDR3aa: ASSGGQNTGELF

v_gene: TRBV2
j_gene: TRBJ2-2
abundance: NA
CDR3aa: AGTRDGILTGELF

v_gene: TRBV11-2
j_gene: TRBJ2-7
abundance: NA
CDR3aa: ASRLAGVYEQY